This T cell receptor (beta chain) was identified during a study of control samples from healthy donors and cancer patients (TCRdb year 2020). This clone was seen only once. The antigen it recognizes is unknown. Base qualities are not at hand, and no much larger clone is one base apart. Trimming at the junction amounts to 3 bases on V and 4 bases on J, and the germline ends lie 10 bases apart. Based on the germline V gene, the CDR1 and CDR2 sequences are MDHEN and SYDVKM. The CDR3 sequence holds 13 residues, the cysteine and phenylalanine included. The retained sequence is limited to the CDR3, 39 bases, with the frame set at the first base. The protocol used for the library was the immunoSEQ multiplex PCR assay. The clones in this table, taken by TCRdb from immuneACCESS, are in-frame only. Not every clone is retained; where verified, under half of the shortfall comes from an unresolved V gene, and the cause of the rest is unknown. This sample gives around 19,000 clones in total; approximately 80% of them show up just once. The ten largest clones take up less than 30% of the sample.

Sequenced material: PBMCs. The receptor chain draws on TRBV28 and TRBJ2-7, with TRBD2 tentatively as D gene (6 bases match). The clonotype was recovered from a woman in her 70s with lung cancer. The CDR3: CASSLRGRYEQYF. The DNA is TGTGCCAGCAGTTTGCGGGGCAGGTACGAGCAGTACTTC.